Shown below are 24 T cell receptor beta chains from a single sample sequenced in a study of low-dose radiotherapy and immunotherapy resistance in tumors. As for time point: before trial treatment. The TCRs were subjected to amplification over approximately 20 PCR cycles employing a constant-region primer in conjunction with a V-primer adapter. In TCRdb, the reads were re-called with MiXCR into one record per CDR3 protein. The profile shows about 50,000 distinct CDR3 sequences, about 11% of them singletons. Here the sequenced sample was PBMCs, taken before treatment. The receptors here all came from a female donor with ovarian cancer.

This clonotype has at least ten counts. The V and J genes are TRBV19 and TRBJ1-1, with D hard to call. CDR1 LNHDA and CDR2 SQIVND come from the germline V gene (reference sequence). V was cut by 4 bases and J by 5 bases, with 14 bases left in between. The CDR3 has 14 amino acids. The CDR3 nucleotides read TGTGCCAGTAGTAATGCCTGGGTGGGAACTGAAGCTTTCTTT. This gives the protein CASSNAWVGTEAFF.

This clonotype has at least ten counts. The gene calls are TRBV3-1 and TRBJ2-2; D is uncertain. Germline loops: CDR1 LGHDT, CDR2 YNNKEL (reference sequence). Trimming pared 2 bases from V and 8 bases from J, leaving 6 bases between. This CDR3 spans 12 amino acids. CDR3 residues: CASSQLEGELFF. The CDR3 DNA sequence: TGTGCCAGCAGCCAATTAGAAGGGGAGCTGTTTTTT.

Of note for this clonotype: Only one base separates this from a far larger clonotype, so it likely reflects a read error. The rearrangement joins TRBV6-8 to TRBJ2-3; 10 nucleotides agree with TRBD1. This CDR3 is built from 13 residues. Germline lookup yields CDR1 MNHGY and CDR2 SAAAGT. Unmatched junction bases numbered 2, after V lost 5 bases and J lost 6 bases. The CDR3 bases are TGTGCCAGCAGTGGGACAGGGGCGGATACGCAGTATTTT. The encoded protein is CASSGTGADTQYF.

This clonotype was detected ten times or more. This sequence joins TRBV12-3 or TRBV12-4 and TRBJ2-3, with D possibly matching TRBD2 (6 bases). The CDR3 covers 13 residues. Trimming shortened V by 8 bases and J by 1 base, and 10 bases separated the two germline ends. The chain's CDR3 is CASGGVRTDTQYF. Written as DNA, the CDR3 is TGTGCCAGCGGCGGGGTGCGCACAGATACGCAGTATTTT.

This clonotype was observed a handful of times. This chain uses TRBV5-6 with TRBJ2-7; TRBD2 matches at 8 bases. Germline trimming cut 4 bases from V and 4 bases from J; bases unmatched to any gene: 4. Germline values: CDR1 SGHDT, CDR2 YYEEEE. The CDR3 runs to 13 residues. CDR3 DNA: TGTGCCAGCAGCACAACTAGCGGATACGAGCAGTACTTC. Translated: CASSTTSGYEQYF.

This clonotype showed up many times. The V call is TRBV9, the J call TRBJ2-7; D tentatively reads TRBD1 or TRBD2 (5 bases each). V lost 0 bases and J lost 3, with 13 bases in between. CDR3 length equals 15 residues. Germline V CDR1 and CDR2: SGDLS, YYNGEE. The CDR3 DNA sequence: TGTGCCAGCAGCGTAGCTGGGGCAGGGAGCTACGAGCAGTACTTC. This translates into CASSVAGAGSYEQYF. Filled out from reference TRBV9 and TRBJ2-7, the complete variable domain reads DSGVTQTPKHLITATGQRVTLRCSPRSGDLSVYWYQQSLDQGLQFLIQYYNGEERAKGNILERFSAQQFPDLHSELNLSSLELGDSALYFCASSVAGAGSYEQYFGPGTRLTVT.

This chain connects TRBV9 to TRBJ2-2; no firm D call. CDR1 SGDLS and CDR2 YYNGEE come from the germline V gene. This CDR3 contains 14 residues. V lost 0 bases and J lost 6, with 9 bases in between. The CDR3 sequence is CASSVDVQPGELFF. The DNA of the CDR3 is TGTGCCAGCAGCGTAGATGTGCAGCCCGGGGAGCTGTTTTTT.

This clonotype came up many times. The chain couples TRBV7-6 to TRBJ1-1; TRBD1 is a possible D gene (5 bases). Germline V gives CDR1 SGHVS, CDR2 FNYEAQ. The germline V and J ends were trimmed by 4 bases and 5 bases, with 20 bases remaining between them. The CDR3 extends over 16 amino acids. CDR3 bases: TGTGCCAGCAGCTCCCCTCGGGGGGGAGGGGATACTGAAGCTTTCTTT. Translating it yields CASSSPRGGGDTEAFF. The complete variable domain, with remaining parts taken from reference TRBV7-6 and TRBJ1-1, reads GAGVSQSPRYKVTKRGQDVALRCDPISGHVSLYWYRQALGQGPEFLTYFNYEAQQDKSGLPNDRFSAERPEGSISTLTIQRTEQRDSAMYRCASSSPRGGGDTEAFFGQGTRLTVV.

There are many counts of this clonotype. The chain joins TRBV7-6 to TRBJ1-1; D ambiguous. V shed 2 bases and J shed 1 base, with 5 bases lying between them. The germline CDR1 and CDR2 sequences are SGHVS and FNYEAQ. This CDR3 has 13 amino acids. CDR3 nucleotides: TGTGCCAGCAGCTTAAAGGAGAACACTGAAGCTTTCTTT. Protein: CASSLKENTEAFF. The entire variable domain, with the rest obtained from reference TRBV7-6 and TRBJ1-1, is as follows: GAGVSQSPRYKVTKRGQDVALRCDPISGHVSLYWYRQALGQGPEFLTYFNYEAQQDKSGLPNDRFSAERPEGSISTLTIQRTEQRDSAMYRCASSLKENTEAFFGQGTRLTVV.

This clonotype appeared many times. At one end the junction does not follow the germline gene, possibly because of a read error. The V gene is TRBV20-1, the J gene TRBJ2-7; D is unclear. Looked up from germline, CDR1 is DFQATT and CDR2 is SNEGSKA (reference sequence). The CDR3 totals 12 residues. The CDR3 is CSARVGSYEQYF. CDR3 nucleotide sequence: TGCAGTGCCAGAGTCGGATCCTACGAGCAGTACTTC.

This clonotype has at least ten counts. The DNA for the CDR3 is TGTGCCAGCGGGGGGGCAGGGGCGGGTCAGCCCCAGCATTTT. Encoded protein: CASGGAGAGQPQHF. The chain combines TRBV4-2 with TRBJ1-5, with D possibly matching TRBD1 (6 bases). The germline V and J ends were trimmed by 8 bases and 6 bases, with 17 bases remaining between them. Per the germline V gene, CDR1 is LGHNA and CDR2 is YNFKEQ. The CDR3 runs 14 residues.

Turning to this clonotype: The germline gene is not matched at one end of the junction; a read error may be the cause. The genes are TRBV19 and TRBJ1-3; D uncertain. There are 15 residues in the CDR3. CDR1 LNHDA and CDR2 SQIVND come from the germline V gene (reference sequence). CDR3: CASREGPLLGYTIHF. The CDR3 DNA reads as TGTGCCAGTAGGGAAGGACCGCTTCTGGGCTACACCATACATTTT.

This clonotype was detected many times. The chain couples TRBV5-1 to TRBJ2-5; 12 nucleotides agree with TRBD2. Per germline, CDR1 SGHRS and CDR2 YFSETQ. The CDR3 is 17 residues long. J lost 0 bases, V lost 5 bases, and 8 bases had no gene match. The CDR3 DNA is TGCGCCAGCAGGGCAGGACTAGCGGGACTTTACCAAGAGACCCAGTACTTC. This sequence encodes CASRAGLAGLYQETQYF.

This clonotype has at least ten counts. The rearrangement joins TRBV2 to TRBJ2-1, with D perhaps TRBD1 or TRBD2 (6 bases each). The CDR3 loop spans 13 amino acids. With 3 bases removed from V and 8 bases from J, the gap between germline ends came to 11 bases. Germline V gene lookup returns CDR1 SNHLY and CDR2 FYNNEI. The CDR3 DNA sequence: TGTGCCAGCAGTGAGGCAGGGGAGGATGAGCAGTTCTTC. Protein product: CASSEAGEDEQFF.

This clonotype has ten or more counts. This chain uses TRBV18 with TRBJ2-7, with unresolved D. Germline assignment: CDR1 KGHSH and CDR2 LQKENI. CDR3 length: 14 residues. V lost 0 bases to trimming and J lost 0 bases, with 6 bases between them. The DNA of the CDR3 is TGTGCCAGCTCACCACCTAGCCGCTCCTACGAGCAGTACTTC. Translating gives CASSPPSRSYEQYF.

The sample holds many counts of this clonotype. The CDR3 sequence: CASSFGWNTEAFF. The CDR3 DNA reads as TGTGCCAGCAGCTTCGGCTGGAACACTGAAGCTTTCTTT. The chain couples TRBV5-5 to TRBJ1-1; the D is unclear. This CDR3 spans 13 amino acids. Germline lookup yields CDR1 SGHKS and CDR2 YYEKEE (reference sequence). Trimming removed 2 bases at V and 1 base at J, with 6 bases between.

Many counts were recorded for this clonotype. The V gene is TRBV12-3 or TRBV12-4, the J gene TRBJ1-2; D unclear. This CDR3 is built from 13 residues. Trimming pared 1 base from V and 4 bases from J, leaving 7 bases between. In DNA, the CDR3 is TGTGCCAGCAGTTTAGAGGGTATCTATGGCTACACCTTC. It specifies CASSLEGIYGYTF.

The table lists this clonotype with a few counts. V is TRBV3-1 and J is TRBJ2-1, with a possible D match to TRBD2 (8 bases). V was shortened by 4 bases and J by 0 bases, with 22 bases between the two germline ends. The germline V gene has CDR1 LGHDT and CDR2 YNNKEL (reference sequence). CDR3 length: 19 residues. In nucleotides, the CDR3 is TGTGCCAGCAGCCGGAAGGGGGCTGCGCTAGCGGGCTCCTACAATGAGCAGTTCTTC. Encoded protein: CASSRKGAALAGSYNEQFF.

This clonotype was counted many times. The chain has TRBV5-1 and TRBJ2-1; 12 positions match TRBD2. CDR1 and CDR2 (germline): SGHRS, YFSETQ. With 1 base clipped from V and 6 bases from J, the junction kept 2 bases outside the gene matches. This CDR3 comprises 15 residues. CDR3: CASSLWTSGTNEQFF. CDR3 nucleotide sequence: TGCGCCAGCAGCTTGTGGACTAGCGGGACCAATGAGCAGTTCTTC.

A few counts support this clonotype. The CDR3 reads CAWSVYGGTGELFF. In DNA form, the CDR3 reads TGTGCCTGGAGTGTTTACGGGGGCACCGGGGAGCTGTTTTTT. This chain links TRBV30 with TRBJ2-2; TRBD2 might be the D (6 bases). V shed 0 bases and J shed 4 bases, with 9 bases lying between them. The germline V gene encodes CDR1 GTSNPN and CDR2 SVGIG (reference sequence). CDR3 length: 14 residues.

This clonotype has ten or more counts. The chain is built from TRBV29-1 and TRBJ1-3; D unclear. CDR3 length: 12 amino acids. Between the trimmed V and J ends, which lost 5 bases and 2 bases, there was a span of 7 bases. CDR1 and CDR2 (germline): SQVTM, ANQGSEA. The CDR3 spells CSVWSAGNTIYF. The CDR3 nucleotides read TGCAGCGTTTGGTCAGCTGGAAACACCATATATTTT.

This clonotype was seen at least ten times. CDR3 DNA: TGTGCCAGCAGGACCCGACAGGCTCGGGCTGAGCAGTTCTTC. This translates into CASRTRQARAEQFF. The V call is TRBV2, the J call TRBJ2-1; D may be TRBD1 (6 bases). Germline CDR1 is SNHLY and CDR2 is FYNNEI. The V and J ends lost 6 bases and 9 bases respectively, with 18 bases between them. The CDR3 extends over 14 amino acids.

This clonotype was counted many times. This sequence joins TRBV6-6 and TRBJ2-7; D remains unclear. The germline V and J ends were trimmed by 6 bases and 0 bases, with 12 bases remaining between them. The CDR3 runs to 14 residues. Germline CDR1 MNHNY, CDR2 SVGAGI (reference sequence). The CDR3: CASRFQPDSYEQYF. The CDR3 coding sequence is TGTGCCAGCAGGTTTCAACCGGACTCCTACGAGCAGTACTTC.

This clonotype occurred many times. The chain combines TRBV24-1 with TRBJ2-5; D tentatively fits TRBD1 or TRBD2 (5 bases each). This CDR3 spans 15 amino acids. The V gene's germline CDR1 is KGHDR and CDR2 SFDVKD. Trimming removed 4 bases from V and 4 bases from J, with 15 bases in between. CDR3 in DNA: TGTGCCACCAGTGAATCCAGACCGGGGCGAGAGACCCAGTACTTC. As protein: CATSESRPGRETQYF.